These 25 T cell receptor beta chains were all obtained from the same sample, sequenced in a study of cytomegalovirus exposure and HLA in healthy donors. PCR used 60 Vbeta primers and 13 Jbeta primers. The data were produced by immunoSEQ multiplex PCR, yet TCRdb's version contains in-frame clones alone and is incomplete. This table holds about 190,000 clones, over 80% found once. Material for sequencing was PBMCs. These receptor sequences come from a boy aged 2 to 9 in good health and CMV-seronegative.

The V call is TRBV7-9, the J call TRBJ1-3; weak D call: TRBD1 (6 bases). This CDR3 spans 15 amino acids. Germline-derived CDR1 and CDR2 are SEHNR and FQNEAQ (reference sequence). V gave up 5 bases and J gave up 5 bases, with 16 bases separating them. CDR3 sequence: CASSPAGALRNTIYF. DNA for the CDR3: TGTGCCAGCAGCCCCGCAGGGGCTCTGAGAAACACCATATATTTT.

The chain uses TRBV5-4 and TRBJ1-6; possibly TRBD1 for D (6 bases). This CDR3 region has 14 residues. Germline loops: CDR1 SGHNT, CDR2 YYREEE (reference sequence). V was trimmed by 0 bases and J by 9 bases, leaving 10 bases between them. Here the CDR3 reads CASSLGGGGSPLHF. The CDR3 bases are TGTGCCAGCAGCTTGGGTGGGGGCGGTTCACCCCTCCACTTT.

The gene calls are TRBV5-1 and TRBJ2-5; 7 bases are a match to TRBD1. V lost 4 bases and J lost 2; bases outside the gene matches: 5. CDR1 is SGHRS and CDR2 is YFSETQ in the germline V gene. CDR3 length equals 14 residues. DNA for the CDR3: TGCGCCAGCAGCCTCTCGACAGGGCAAGAGACCCAGTACTTC. Its protein product is CASSLSTGQETQYF.

The chain uses TRBV19 and TRBJ2-1, with D possibly matching TRBD2 (5 bases). From germline, CDR1 is LNHDA and CDR2 SQIVND (reference sequence). Between the trimmed V and J ends, which lost 10 bases and 0 bases, there was a span of 19 bases. The CDR3 extends over 16 amino acids. DNA of the CDR3: TGTGCCACCGGGGTTAGGCCCTTGTCCTCCTACAATGAGCAGTTCTTC. Its translation is CATGVRPLSSYNEQFF.

The CDR3 here is CASSSTRGNSPLHF. In DNA, the CDR3 is TGTGCCAGCAGCTCCACAAGGGGTAATTCACCCCTCCACTTT. This chain joins TRBV5-6 and TRBJ1-6; a possible D gene is TRBD1 (5 bases). The CDR3 has 14 amino acids. The V end was cut by 3 bases, the J end by 6 bases, with 10 bases between. The V gene's germline CDR1 is SGHDT and CDR2 YYEEEE.

The V gene is TRBV15, the J gene TRBJ2-5; the match to TRBD2 covers 8 bases. The end of the DNA aligns better with TRBJ2-7, so the J call may be wrong. This CDR3 has 15 amino acids. Per germline, CDR1 LNHNV and CDR2 YYDKDF (reference sequence). CDR3 sequence reads: CATSRDLASGYEQYF. CDR3 sequence (DNA): TGTGCCACCAGCAGAGATCTCGCTAGCGGGTACGAGCAGTACTTC.

The J gene is TRBJ1-2, the V gene TRBV11-1; the match to TRBD1 covers 7 bases. V trimming: 5 bases; J trimming: 4 bases; junction bases outside the gene matches: 7. The CDR3 length is 14 residues. The germline V gene has CDR1 SGHAT and CDR2 FQDESV (reference sequence). The CDR3 here is CASSPRQGRYGYTF. The DNA for the CDR3 is TGTGCCAGCAGCCCGCGACAGGGCCGCTATGGCTACACCTTC.

The chain combines TRBV5-4 with TRBJ1-2, with 9 bases identical to TRBD1. J was trimmed by 4 bases and V by 3 bases; bases with no gene match: 10. The CDR3 sequence is 16 residues long. CDR1 SGHNT and CDR2 YYREEE come from the germline V gene (reference sequence). The chain's CDR3 is CASSYEPGQGFYGYTF. The DNA for the CDR3 is TGTGCCAGCAGCTACGAGCCGGGACAGGGTTTCTATGGCTACACCTTC.

The chain has TRBV10-3 and TRBJ2-1, with D unclear. With 0 bases removed from V and 5 bases from J, the gap between germline ends came to 8 bases. This CDR3 region has 14 residues. Germline loops: CDR1 ENHRY, CDR2 SYGVKD. Written as DNA, the CDR3 is TGTGCCATCAGTGAGTCGAAAGAGGACAATGAGCAGTTCTTC. This translates into CAISESKEDNEQFF.

The CDR3 coding sequence is TGCAGCGTTGCCAGCGGGGGACTCTTCGGGGGGGGCACAGATACGCAGTATTTT. As protein: CSVASGGLFGGGTDTQYF. V usage is TRBV29-1 and J usage is TRBJ2-3; 8 bases line up with TRBD2. The junction had 16 bases not matched to a gene; V was cut back by 4 bases and J by 1 base. From germline, CDR1 is SQVTM and CDR2 ANQGSEA. The CDR3 has 18 amino acids.

The chain is built from TRBV30 and TRBJ2-7, with 11 bases lining up with TRBD1. Looked up from germline, CDR1 is GTSNPN and CDR2 is SVGIG (reference sequence). Trimming took 5 bases from V and 6 from J; bases not matched to a gene: 6. This CDR3 contains 13 residues. The CDR3 DNA is TGTGCCTGGCCGGACAGGGGGCACGGCGAGCAGTACTTC. Translation: CAWPDRGHGEQYF.

The chain employs TRBV19 and TRBJ2-2, with 8 positions matching TRBD1. With V trimmed by 7 bases and J by 0 bases, 4 bases remained unmatched. The CDR3 spans 15 residues. CDR1 is LNHDA, CDR2 SQIVND, per germline (reference sequence). In DNA, the CDR3 is TGTGCCAGTACCACAGGGGGTACGAACACCGGGGAGCTGTTTTTT. This gives the protein CASTTGGTNTGELFF.

This sequence joins TRBV13 and TRBJ2-7; 9 bases are a match to TRBD1. Trimming removed 4 bases from V and 3 bases from J; junction bases left unmatched: 4. This CDR3 contains 14 residues. Per the germline V gene, CDR1 is PRHDT and CDR2 is FYEKMQ (reference sequence). The CDR3 coding sequence is TGTGCCAGCAGCTACCGACAGGGGGGCTACGAGCAGTACTTC. This gives the protein CASSYRQGGYEQYF.

The chain joins TRBV15 to TRBJ1-2, with a weak D call TRBD1 (6 bases). V dropped 1 base and J dropped 2 bases, with 14 bases sitting between them. Per the germline V gene, CDR1 is LNHNV and CDR2 is YYDKDF (reference sequence). This CDR3 comprises 16 residues. The CDR3 protein is CATSRGGRGGNYGYTF. As DNA, the CDR3 is TGTGCCACCAGCAGAGGGGGCAGGGGCGGGAACTATGGCTACACCTTC.

The genes are TRBV19 and TRBJ2-1; possibly TRBD2 for D (6 bases). This CDR3 comprises 17 residues. Germline CDR1 is LNHDA and CDR2 is SQIVND (reference sequence). V was trimmed by 6 bases and J by 1 base, leaving 19 bases between them. CDR3 region: CASSHGVAASSYNEQFF. CDR3 nucleotides: TGTGCCAGTAGCCACGGGGTAGCGGCTTCGTCCTACAATGAGCAGTTCTTC.

This clone was detected only once. This chain joins TRBV9 and TRBJ2-5, with TRBD1 identical over 8 bases. Germline values: CDR1 SGDLS, CDR2 YYNGEE. This CDR3 is 15 amino acids long. The ends lost 0 bases at V and 4 bases at J; junction bases unmatched: 5. CDR3 bases: TGTGCCAGCAGCGTAGCAGGGGGCGAAATAGAGACCCAGTACTTC. This translates into CASSVAGGEIETQYF.

V and J are TRBV6-5 and TRBJ1-1; TRBD1 matches at 7 bases. The CDR3 consists of 13 residues. The V segment lost 2 bases and the J segment 3 bases; nucleotides outside the gene matches: 0. CDR1 is MNHEY, CDR2 SVGAGI, per germline. CDR3 nucleotide sequence: TGTGCCAGCAGTTACGACAGGGACACTGAAGCTTTCTTT. It encodes CASSYDRDTEAFF.

The chain uses TRBV7-9 and TRBJ1-2, with D perhaps TRBD1 (6 bases). Trimming removed 5 bases from V and 1 base from J, with 17 bases in between. Germline lookup yields CDR1 SEHNR and CDR2 FQNEAQ (reference sequence). This CDR3 has 16 amino acids. For the CDR3, the DNA is TGTGCCAGCAGCCGTACCCGACAGGCCAATAACTATGGCTACACCTTC. Translating gives CASSRTRQANNYGYTF.

The chain uses TRBV9 and TRBJ2-5; 7 nucleotides match TRBD2. Trimming took 4 bases from V and 4 from J; bases not matched to a gene: 16. Germline V gene lookup returns CDR1 SGDLS and CDR2 YYNGEE. The CDR3 spans 17 residues. The chain's CDR3 is CASSISHGGERSETQYF. CDR3 coding DNA: TGTGCCAGCAGCATAAGCCATGGGGGGGAGCGATCAGAGACCCAGTACTTC.

V usage is TRBV6-1 and J usage is TRBJ1-1; 12 nucleotides align to TRBD1. The CDR3 totals 14 residues. Germline V CDR1 and CDR2: MNHNS, SASEGT. V was pared by 6 bases and J by 11 bases, with 10 bases of the junction left unmatched. The CDR3 sequence: CASRTPGQGAPAFF. The CDR3, as DNA: TGTGCCAGCAGGACTCCGGGACAGGGGGCGCCGGCTTTCTTT.

V usage is TRBV13 and J usage is TRBJ2-5; TRBD2 matches at 7 bases. After removal of 3 bases from V and 5 bases from J, the junction contained 3 bases not matched to a gene. This CDR3 comprises 13 residues. The germline V gene has CDR1 PRHDT and CDR2 FYEKMQ (reference sequence). CDR3 DNA: TGTGCCAGCAGCTTTTGGGGGGGGGAGACCCAGTACTTC. It encodes CASSFWGGETQYF.

The chain uses TRBV29-1 and TRBJ1-1, with D unresolved. CDR3 length equals 13 residues. Germline CDR1 SQVTM, CDR2 ANQGSEA. Trimming cost V 1 base and J 2 bases, with 8 bases left between them. CDR3 region: CSVEGILNTEAFF. The CDR3 coding sequence is TGCAGCGTTGAAGGCATACTCAACACTGAAGCTTTCTTT. Full variable domain (rest looked up from reference TRBV29-1 and TRBJ1-1): SAVISQKPSRDICQRGTSLTIQCQVDSQVTMMFWYRQQPGQSLTLIATANQGSEATYESGFVIDKFPISRPNLTFSTLTVSNMSPEDSSIYLCSVEGILNTEAFFGQGTRLTVV.

The chain uses TRBV27 and TRBJ2-7; TRBD2 might be the D (5 bases). Germline V CDR1 and CDR2: MNHEY, SMNVEV (reference sequence). The CDR3 is 14 amino acids. V was pared by 6 bases and J by 4 bases, with 16 bases between. The CDR3 loop reads CASSQRGRGYEQYF. As DNA, the CDR3 is TGTGCCAGCAGCCAAAGAGGGAGAGGGTACGAGCAGTACTTC.

The CDR3 DNA reads TGTGCCAGTAGACGGACAGGGGGGGCGAACACTGAAGCTTTCTTT. Amino acids: CASRRTGGANTEAFF. V gene TRBV19 combines with J gene TRBJ1-1; 10 positions agree with TRBD1. The CDR3 contains 15 residues. V trimming: 6 bases; J trimming: 1 base; junction bases outside the gene matches: 5. Germline CDR1 and CDR2: LNHDA and SQIVND (reference sequence).

V gene TRBV4-1 combines with J gene TRBJ2-7; 8 bases are a match to TRBD2. Germline V gene sequence: CDR1 MGHRA, CDR2 YSYEKL. This CDR3 has 15 amino acids. The V and J ends lost 2 bases and 0 bases, in that order; junction bases with no gene match: 3. The CDR3 spells CASSQTSGSSYEQYF. The CDR3 DNA sequence: TGCGCCAGCAGCCAAACTAGCGGTAGCTCCTACGAGCAGTACTTC.